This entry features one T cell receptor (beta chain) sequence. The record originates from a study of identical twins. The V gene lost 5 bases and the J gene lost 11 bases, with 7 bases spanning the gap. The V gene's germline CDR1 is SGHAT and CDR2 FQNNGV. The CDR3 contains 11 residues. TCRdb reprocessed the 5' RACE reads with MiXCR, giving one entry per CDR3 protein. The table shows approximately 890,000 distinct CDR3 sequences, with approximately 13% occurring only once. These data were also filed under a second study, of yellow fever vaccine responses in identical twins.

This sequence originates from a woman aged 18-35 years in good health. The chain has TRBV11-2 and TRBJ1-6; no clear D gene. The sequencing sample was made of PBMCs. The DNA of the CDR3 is TGTGCCAGCAGCGCCGGAGCACCCCTCCACTTT. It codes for CASSAGAPLHF. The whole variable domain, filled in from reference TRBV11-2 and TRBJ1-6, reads EAGVAQSPRYKIIEKRQSVAFWCNPISGHATLYWYQQILGQGPKLLIQFQNNGVVDDSQLPKDRFSAERLKGVDSTLKIQPAKLEDSAVYLCASSAGAPLHFGNGTRLTVT.